The sequence of this T cell receptor (beta chain) was determined in a study of beta chain features in type 1 diabetes (dated by TCRdb to 2016 to 2019). At the level of the whole study: No differences in mean age, gender distribution, total cell number or subset yield were found between patients and healthy donors. A total of roughly 99,000,000 sorted cells were examined across all samples, and the number of cells per subset was strongly correlated with RNA yield. In the study, recently diagnosed type 1 diabetes patients and matched healthy donors were compared on the TCRB repertoires of their sorted circulating CD4+ T cell subsets. Regulatory and stem cell-like memory subsets were obtained from only 8 patients and about 8 healthy donors, while naive and central memory subsets were obtained from all 30 or so donors.

There are a few counts of this clone. The clone's antigen remains unknown. No clone much larger than this one lies a single base away; base qualities are absent. The High Capacity cDNA Reverse Transcription Kit was used to reverse transcribe all of the isolated RNA, meaning that expressed TCRB transcripts were what got sequenced. Deep immunoSEQ sequencing was applied to naive, central memory and regulatory T cell samples, giving an average of around 4 million total reads per sample. Sorted cells were lysed in RLT buffer, and RNA was extracted using DNase-treated RNeasy Micro or Mini kits according to cell number. To prevent cross-contamination, every cell subset was processed on its own, while patient and healthy donor samples were processed together. Using the immunoSEQ multiplex PCR, TCRB sequences were amplified from cDNA into 87-bp fragments spanning the CDR3 region. The amplicons were sequenced using the Illumina HiSeq platform. The study's own analysis went as follows. PCR bias was corrected computationally using synthetic template baselines, and reads within Hamming distance 2 were collapsed, with unmergeable singletons discarded. Reads were aligned against IMGT so that V, D and J genes, CDR3 length and insertions or deletions at six rearrangement sites could be assigned. Within each subset, clonotype counts were normalized to sorted cell number, and only after that were true diversity and Gini coefficients computed with the tcR R package. The overlap coefficient, calculated on TCRB nucleotide sequences, was used to quantify repertoire sharing. Sourced from immuneACCESS, this table was stored by TCRdb with only in-frame sequences that have V and J called. A share of the clones is absent; for the studies checked, an unresolved V gene accounts for under half, and the remainder has no known explanation. V and J calls and clone size are copied from that table; D and trimming were computed from the DNA. For this sample the table gives almost 350,000 clones, of which around 8% were detected only once. Jointly, the top ten make up 0.44% of the sample.

Each donor gave one peripheral blood draw, averaging roughly 100 mL, which was collected into heparinised tubes. Naive, central memory, regulatory and stem cell-like memory CD4+ T cells were sorted on a BD FACSAria II using a panel including CD45RO, CCR7, CD25, CD127, CD95 and CD27. A purity above 98% was achieved for all sorted populations. PBMCs were isolated right away by Lymphoprep density gradient centrifugation and were stained directly, without culture. So that batch effects would be minimized, each experiment stained and sorted samples in pairs, pairing one healthy donor with one patient. Its CDR3 holds 14 amino acids, cysteine through phenylalanine. Only the CDR3 part of the read is kept: 42 bases, read in frame from the first base. According to the germline V gene, CDR1 reads MNHEY and CDR2 reads SVGAGI. A distance of 9 bases separates the germline ends of V and J, which lose 4 bases and 2 bases respectively.

Study-wide findings and limitations: Because cDNA rather than genomic DNA was sequenced, highly expressing activated cells could have been over-represented, although no difference in activation and CD3 levels was found between groups. At VDJ recombination sites, type 1 diabetes patients had fewer insertions and more deleted nucleotides, which implies abnormalities in thymic rearrangement. Shorter templates might be favored by PCR, yet because patient and control samples were amplified and corrected together, any such skew would affect both groups equally. The naive, central memory and regulatory TCRB repertoires appeared to resemble one another more closely among patients than among healthy donors. In all four CD4+ subsets, TCRB CDR3 length was moderately but significantly shorter in type 1 diabetes patients. HLA sub-analyses involved small numbers of individuals, so any influence of HLA type on TCRB rearrangement remained unresolved.

The sequence derives from a woman aged 18-29 years in good health. This chain joins TRBV6-5 to TRBJ1-5, with the D gene call left open. Specimen: central memory CD4+ T cells from blood. The nucleotide sequence reads as follows: TGTGCCAGCAGTTTAGTGCAGGGCAATCAGCCCCAGCATTTT. It translates to CASSLVQGNQPQHF.